This passage covers 7 T cell receptor beta chains from one sample sequenced in a study of T cells after yellow fever vaccination. TCRdb recomputed calls from the 5' RACE reads with MiXCR, one row per CDR3 protein. The sample records approximately 610,000 distinct CDR3 sequences, about 15% being singletons. Here the sequenced sample was PBMCs, taken 5 days after the first yellow fever vaccination. The receptors were gathered from a man between 18 and 29 years old who received the YFV17D yellow fever vaccine.

This clonotype was found a few times. The chain joins TRBV20-1 to TRBJ2-3, with D perhaps given as TRBD1 or TRBD2 (6 bases each). The CDR3 has 13 residues. Germline assignment: CDR1 DFQATT and CDR2 SNEGSKA (reference sequence). With 6 bases removed from V and 5 bases from J, the gap between germline ends came to 15 bases. CDR3 protein: CSAVEGGKDTQYF. The CDR3, as DNA: TGCAGTGCCGTAGAGGGGGGCAAAGATACGCAGTATTTT.

This clonotype appeared a few times. The V gene is TRBV20-1, the J gene TRBJ2-6; the D is unclear. The CDR3 is made up of 14 amino acids. V dropped 0 bases and J dropped 4 bases, with 7 bases sitting between them. CDR1 DFQATT and CDR2 SNEGSKA come from the germline V gene (reference sequence). The DNA of the CDR3 is TGCAGTGCTAGAGACCCTAGGGGGGCCAACGTCCTGACTTTC. It yields the protein CSARDPRGANVLTF.

The chain uses TRBV7-3 and TRBJ1-1; 7 positions match TRBD1. The CDR3 length is 14 residues. The junction had 3 bases not matched to a gene; V was cut back by 1 base and J by 4 bases. Looked up from germline, CDR1 is SGHTA and CDR2 is FQGTGA. Written as DNA, the CDR3 is TGTGCCAGCAGCTTAAAGACAGGGTCCACTGAAGCTTTCTTT. Translating it yields CASSLKTGSTEAFF.

This clonotype was observed a handful of times. The J gene is TRBJ1-1, the V gene TRBV5-1; D ambiguous. The CDR3 spans 15 residues. Germline CDR1 SGHRS, CDR2 YFSETQ. V shed 4 bases and J shed 5 bases, with 18 bases lying between them. The CDR3 here is CASSPINLVETEAFF. The CDR3 nucleotides are TGCGCCAGCAGCCCTATTAACCTGGTTGAGACTGAAGCTTTCTTT.

The table lists this clonotype with a few counts. V is TRBV30 and J is TRBJ2-1; TRBD2 matches at 8 bases. The CDR3 is 14 amino acids. The germline gives CDR1 GTSNPN, CDR2 SVGIG (reference sequence). The junction had 13 bases not matched to a gene; V was cut back by 5 bases and J by 10 bases. The CDR3 protein is CAWERGPGFSEQFF. The CDR3 DNA follows: TGTGCCTGGGAGCGGGGGCCGGGGTTTTCCGAGCAGTTCTTC. The variable domain in full, completed from reference TRBV30 and TRBJ2-1, reads SQTIHQWPATLVQPVGSPLSLECTVEGTSNPNLYWYRQAAGRGLQLLFYSVGIGQISSEVPQNLSASRPQDRQFILSSKKLLLSDSGFYLCAWERGPGFSEQFFGPGTRLTVL.

The table lists this clonotype with a few counts. The chain couples TRBV7-6 to TRBJ1-6; 8 nucleotides line up with TRBD1. The V gene end was trimmed by 5 bases and the J gene end by 7 bases; junction bases not matched to a gene: 7. The CDR3 loop spans 15 amino acids. Germline CDR1 reads SGHVS; CDR2 reads FNYEAQ. The CDR3 nucleotides read TGTGCCAGCAGCCCCCGGACAGGGAAGAATTCACCCCTCCACTTT. Encoded protein: CASSPRTGKNSPLHF.

This clonotype was seen at least ten times. J is TRBJ2-5 and V is TRBV5-1; weak D call: TRBD2 (6 bases). Germline CDR1 reads SGHRS; CDR2 reads YFSETQ. V dropped 5 bases and J dropped 2 bases, with 10 bases sitting between them. The CDR3 totals 13 residues. DNA of the CDR3: TGCGCCAGCAGAGGAGGGGAGCAAGAGACCCAGTACTTC. It encodes CASRGGEQETQYF. The whole variable domain, remainder taken from reference TRBV5-1 and TRBJ2-5, is KAGVTQTPRYLIKTRGQQVTLSCSPISGHRSVSWYQQTPGQGLQFLFEYFSETQRNKGNFPGRFSGRQFSNSRSEMNVSTLELGDSALYLCASRGGEQETQYFGPGTRLLVL.